The rows below give T cell receptor beta chains drawn from one sample of a study of blood T cells in healthy people across ages. MiXCR was run by TCRdb on the 5' RACE reads, yielding one entry per CDR3 protein. Of hundreds of thousands of distinct CDR3 sequences in the sample, around three fifths were seen once. Material: blood. These receptors were taken from a man aged 55-75 years in good health. CDR3s leave out the opening cysteine and the closing phenylalanine or tryptophan. Each record gives: D gene, V gene, J gene, CDR3 protein. D genes are given only for firm matches.

d_gene: TRBD2
v_gene: TRBV11-2
j_gene: TRBJ2-5
CDR3aa: ASSQGLAGGGETQY

d_gene: TRBD1
v_gene: TRBV10-3
j_gene: TRBJ1-2
CDR3aa: AISEMTGATIYGYT

d_gene: TRBD1
v_gene: TRBV5-1
j_gene: TRBJ1-4
CDR3aa: ASSLGQVTTNEKLF

d_gene: NA
v_gene: TRBV5-5
j_gene: TRBJ1-5
CDR3aa: ASSLLGAGNQPQH

d_gene: TRBD1
v_gene: TRBV4-1
j_gene: TRBJ2-5
CDR3aa: ASSQDPRGQGPHRQQY

d_gene: NA
v_gene: TRBV24-1
j_gene: TRBJ2-2
CDR3aa: ATSDFWGASGVNTGELF

d_gene: TRBD1
v_gene: TRBV25-1
j_gene: TRBJ2-2
CDR3aa: ASSDGTGAGELF

d_gene: TRBD2
v_gene: TRBV29-1
j_gene: TRBJ2-7
CDR3aa: SVVGGSKSSYEQY

d_gene: NA
v_gene: TRBV6-5
j_gene: NA
CDR3aa: ASSPRKGGGETQY

d_gene: NA
v_gene: TRBV11-1
j_gene: TRBJ2-5
CDR3aa: ASSPGLALEETQY

d_gene: TRBD2
v_gene: TRBV13
j_gene: TRBJ2-1
CDR3aa: ASRQRGEQF

d_gene: NA
v_gene: TRBV28
j_gene: TRBJ2-3
CDR3aa: ASSLRPYRHREY

d_gene: NA
v_gene: TRBV12-3/TRBV12-4
j_gene: TRBJ2-6
CDR3aa: ASSFHDSGANVLT

d_gene: NA
v_gene: TRBV25-1
j_gene: TRBJ1-2
CDR3aa: ASSETARYGYT

d_gene: TRBD1
v_gene: TRBV18
j_gene: TRBJ1-1
CDR3aa: ASSPGTARDTEAF

d_gene: NA
v_gene: TRBV6-2/TRBV6-3
j_gene: TRBJ2-7
CDR3aa: ASSYSHRVPSYEQY

d_gene: NA
v_gene: TRBV7-2
j_gene: TRBJ2-1
CDR3aa: ASSLSSARSGEQF

d_gene: TRBD2
v_gene: TRBV5-1
j_gene: TRBJ2-5
CDR3aa: ASSRNSGGAEEQY

d_gene: NA
v_gene: TRBV5-1
j_gene: TRBJ2-3
CDR3aa: ASGEKGTDTQY

d_gene: NA
v_gene: TRBV4-1
j_gene: TRBJ2-1
CDR3aa: ASSIDPNRFYNEQF

d_gene: NA
v_gene: TRBV12-5
j_gene: TRBJ2-1
CDR3aa: ASGVAALAGEQF

d_gene: TRBD1
v_gene: TRBV9
j_gene: TRBJ1-2
CDR3aa: ASSVLQGPGGYT

d_gene: TRBD2
v_gene: TRBV7-2
j_gene: TRBJ2-5
CDR3aa: ASSPRTSRQETQY

d_gene: NA
v_gene: TRBV9
j_gene: TRBJ2-5
CDR3aa: AGSRRVTFQETQY

d_gene: NA
v_gene: TRBV9
j_gene: TRBJ2-5
CDR3aa: ASSVGAARFQETQY

d_gene: NA
v_gene: TRBV20-1
j_gene: TRBJ2-1
CDR3aa: SPYSGVSNEQF

d_gene: TRBD1
v_gene: TRBV11-3
j_gene: TRBJ2-1
CDR3aa: ASSLDPQGDVQF

d_gene: NA
v_gene: TRBV9
j_gene: TRBJ2-3
CDR3aa: ASSVGPGADTQY

d_gene: NA
v_gene: TRBV20-1
j_gene: TRBJ1-6
CDR3aa: GATVGRWYNSPLH

d_gene: NA
v_gene: TRBV6-2/TRBV6-3
j_gene: TRBJ2-5
CDR3aa: ASQRGGRETQY

d_gene: NA
v_gene: TRBV18
j_gene: TRBJ2-1
CDR3aa: ASSPAGTDEQF

d_gene: TRBD1
v_gene: TRBV18
j_gene: TRBJ1-4
CDR3aa: ASSPKTGAEEKLF

d_gene: NA
v_gene: TRBV11-2
j_gene: TRBJ2-7
CDR3aa: ASSPRGADEQY

d_gene: NA
v_gene: TRBV20-1
j_gene: TRBJ2-7
CDR3aa: SGGVGPYEQY

d_gene: TRBD1
v_gene: TRBV7-9
j_gene: TRBJ1-6
CDR3aa: ASSLLKQGFNSPLH

d_gene: NA
v_gene: TRBV12-3/TRBV12-4
j_gene: TRBJ1-1
CDR3aa: ATSYGKTEAF

d_gene: TRBD1
v_gene: TRBV20-1
j_gene: TRBJ2-7
CDR3aa: SARFPDRVYEQY

d_gene: TRBD2
v_gene: TRBV9
j_gene: TRBJ2-5
CDR3aa: ASSVRTSGDRLETQY

d_gene: NA
v_gene: TRBV5-6
j_gene: TRBJ2-3
CDR3aa: ASSTERTQY